The 7 T cell receptor beta chains below all came from one sample that was sequenced in a study of tumor-infiltrating lymphocytes in glioblastoma multiforme. Multiple V-beta primers and a C-beta primer amplified TCRB from RNA. TCRdb re-analysed the multiplex PCR reads in MiXCR, keeping a single row per CDR3 protein. Of 8,000 or so distinct CDR3 sequences listed, over 60% are singletons. The sequenced sample consisted of brain tumor tissue. The receptors were gathered from a male donor with glioblastoma.

This clonotype is labeled as medium-sized. V usage is TRBV10-3 and J usage is TRBJ1-4; 8 nucleotides agree with TRBD1. Germline CDR1 is ENHRY and CDR2 is SYGVKD. Germline trimming cut 2 bases from V and 7 bases from J; bases unmatched to any gene: 3. This CDR3 is 14 amino acids long. The CDR3 region is CAISETGGGEKLFF. The CDR3 nucleotides are TGTGCCATCAGTGAGACAGGGGGAGGTGAAAAACTGTTTTTT.

The chain joins TRBV11-3 to TRBJ2-2; 7 bases agree with TRBD2. Germline CDR1 is SGHNT and CDR2 is YENEEA. The V segment lost 5 bases and the J segment 2 bases; nucleotides outside the gene matches: 23. The CDR3 sequence is 21 residues long. This CDR3 is CASSTTSFGQGLAVNTGELFF. As DNA, the CDR3 is TGTGCCAGCAGCACCACCTCATTCGGCCAAGGGCTAGCGGTAAACACCGGGGAGCTGTTTTTT.

The chain employs TRBV4-1 and TRBJ2-7; a possible D gene is TRBD2 (5 bases). CDR3 length: 15 residues. Trimming removed 5 bases at V and 0 bases at J, with 14 bases between. Per germline, CDR1 MGHRA and CDR2 YSYEKL. For the CDR3, the DNA is TGCGCCAGCAGCACACATAGCGAGAGCTCCTACGAGCAGTACTTC. Translating gives CASSTHSESSYEQYF.

In this sample, this clonotype turned up a few times. The V and J genes are TRBV2 and TRBJ1-5, with TRBD1 identical over 7 bases. The CDR3 is made up of 15 amino acids. Germline-derived CDR1 and CDR2 are SNHLY and FYNNEI. Unmatched junction bases numbered 5, after V lost 6 bases and J lost 0 bases. The CDR3 protein is CASRGTVNSNQPQHF. In DNA, the CDR3 is TGTGCCAGCAGGGGGACAGTCAATAGCAATCAGCCCCAGCATTTT.

With respect to this clonotype: Its ends do not fully match the called genes, so a read error is possible. This chain links TRBV11-3 with TRBJ1-1, with TRBD1 as a possible D gene (5 bases). This CDR3 spans 16 amino acids. CDR1 is SGHNT and CDR2 is YENEEA in the germline V gene. The CDR3 DNA reads as TGTGCCAGCAGCTTCAAGGGTGCGGGGCTGAGCACTGAAACTTTCTTT. It is translated as CASSFKGAGLSTETFF.

The count of this clonotype is one. This sequence joins TRBV11-3 and TRBJ2-1; D possibly uses TRBD1 or TRBD2 (6 bases each). Trimming left V 1 base short and J 7 bases short, with 20 bases between. CDR1 SGHNT and CDR2 YENEEA come from the germline V gene. This CDR3 comprises 17 residues. This CDR3 is CASSLGGAGHGVNEQFF. The CDR3 DNA sequence: TGTGCCAGCAGCTTAGGGGGGGCGGGACACGGTGTGAATGAGCAGTTCTTC.

As regards this clonotype: The junction differs from germline at one of its ends, possibly a read error. V and J are TRBV5-4 and TRBJ1-6; 8 nucleotides agree with TRBD1. This CDR3 has 16 residues. Germline V gene sequence: CDR1 SGHNT, CDR2 YYREEE (reference sequence). As DNA, the CDR3 is TGTGCCAACAGCTCGGACAGGGAGGATAATAACTCACCCCCCCACTTT. This encodes CANSSDREDNNSPPHF. Filled out from reference TRBV5-4 and TRBJ1-6, the complete variable domain reads ETGVTQSPTHLIKTRGQQVTLRCSSQSGHNTVSWYQQALGQGPQFIFQYYREEENGRGNFPPRFSGLQFPNYSSELNVNALELDDSALYLCANSSDREDNNSPPHFGNGTRLTVT.